This T cell receptor (beta chain) was sequenced during a study of cytomegalovirus exposure and HLA in healthy donors. Study in general: About 200 million T cells yielded 90 million to 130 million unique TCR beta sequences, as an earlier analysis found. General study points: The authors assumed roughly uniform sequencing depth across donors for presence/absence analyses. By HLA locus, TCR association rates varied in a later analysis, with DRB1 showing the most and HLA-C the fewest. Among the sequence variants, a highly shared cluster was likely an artifact of sequencing.

The PCR had 60 Vbeta and 13 Jbeta primers. Profiling relied on immunoSEQ multiplex PCR, and the TCRdb table lists in-frame clones only, not all of them. The table lists roughly 200,000 clones. CDR1 is MDHEN and CDR2 is SYDVKM in the germline V gene. Trimming removed 5 bases from V and 1 base from J, with 17 bases in between. The CDR3 extends over 16 amino acids. Concerning this clone: As yet, its antigen is unknown.

Sequencing was done on a sample of PBMCs. The TCR was taken from a girl aged 2-10 years in good health and CMV-seropositive. The chain uses TRBV28 and TRBJ1-1, with a tentative D call TRBD1 (5 bases). The CDR3 DNA follows: TGTGCCAGCAGTCCTAACCCCGGGACTCAGAACACTGAAGCTTTCTTT. It codes for CASSPNPGTQNTEAFF.